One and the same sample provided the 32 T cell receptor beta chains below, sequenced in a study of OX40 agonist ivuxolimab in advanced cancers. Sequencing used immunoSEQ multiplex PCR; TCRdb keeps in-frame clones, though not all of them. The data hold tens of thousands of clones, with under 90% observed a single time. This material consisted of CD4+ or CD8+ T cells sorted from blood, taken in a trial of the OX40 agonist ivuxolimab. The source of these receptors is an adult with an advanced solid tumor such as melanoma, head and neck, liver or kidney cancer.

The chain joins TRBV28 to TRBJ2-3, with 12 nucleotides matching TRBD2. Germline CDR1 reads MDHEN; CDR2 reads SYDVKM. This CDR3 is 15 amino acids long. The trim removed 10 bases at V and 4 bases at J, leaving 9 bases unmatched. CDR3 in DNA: TGTGCCACCTCCTCTAGCGGGGGGGCCCCAGATACGCAGTATTTT. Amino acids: CATSSSGGAPDTQYF.

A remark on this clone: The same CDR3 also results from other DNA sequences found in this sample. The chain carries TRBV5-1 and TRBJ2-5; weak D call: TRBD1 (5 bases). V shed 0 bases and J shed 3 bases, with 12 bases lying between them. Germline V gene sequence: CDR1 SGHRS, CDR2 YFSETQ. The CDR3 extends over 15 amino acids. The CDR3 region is CASSLDGRVEETQYF. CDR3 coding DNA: TGCGCCAGCAGCTTGGACGGCAGGGTGGAAGAGACCCAGTACTTC.

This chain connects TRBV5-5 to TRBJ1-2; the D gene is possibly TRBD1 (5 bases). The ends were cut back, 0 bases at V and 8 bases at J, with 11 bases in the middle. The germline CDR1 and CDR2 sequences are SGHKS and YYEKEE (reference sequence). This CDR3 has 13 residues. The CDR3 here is CASSLVGAGGYTF. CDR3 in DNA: TGTGCCAGCAGCTTGGTAGGGGCCGGAGGCTACACCTTC.

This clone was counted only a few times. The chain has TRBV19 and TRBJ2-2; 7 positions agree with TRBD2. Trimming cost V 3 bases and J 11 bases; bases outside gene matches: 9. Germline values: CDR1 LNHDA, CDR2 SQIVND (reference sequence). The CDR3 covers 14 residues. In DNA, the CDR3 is TGTGCCAGTAGTATCGGGGGGTCCGGGTTTGAGCTGTTTTTT. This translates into CASSIGGSGFELFF.

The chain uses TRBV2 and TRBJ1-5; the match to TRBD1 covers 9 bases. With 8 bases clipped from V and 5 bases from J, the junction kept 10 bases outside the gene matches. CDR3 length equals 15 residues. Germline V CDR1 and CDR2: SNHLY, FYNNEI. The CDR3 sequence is CASGGKDRGYQPQHF. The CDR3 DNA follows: TGTGCCAGCGGGGGGAAGGACAGGGGTTATCAGCCCCAGCATTTT.

The CDR3 nucleotides are TGCAGCGTTGACCCTTGGGGGAACACTGAAGCTTTCTTT. Residues: CSVDPWGNTEAFF. The chain has TRBV29-1 and TRBJ1-1; D ambiguous. The V end was cut by 3 bases, the J end by 1 base, with 9 bases between. Germline V gene data show CDR1 as SQVTM and CDR2 as ANQGSEA. This CDR3 comprises 13 residues.

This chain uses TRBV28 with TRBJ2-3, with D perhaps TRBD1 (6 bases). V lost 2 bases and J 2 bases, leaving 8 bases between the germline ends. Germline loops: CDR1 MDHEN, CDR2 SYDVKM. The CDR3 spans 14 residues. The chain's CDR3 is CASSLAGATDTQYF. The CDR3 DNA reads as TGTGCCAGCAGTTTAGCAGGGGCCACAGATACGCAGTATTTT. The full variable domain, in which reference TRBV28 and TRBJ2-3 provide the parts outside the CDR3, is DVKVTQSSRYLVKRTGEKVFLECVQDMDHENMFWYRQDPGLGLRLIYFSYDVKMKEKGDIPEGYSVSREKKERFSLILESASTNQTSMYLCASSLAGATDTQYFGPGTRLTVL.

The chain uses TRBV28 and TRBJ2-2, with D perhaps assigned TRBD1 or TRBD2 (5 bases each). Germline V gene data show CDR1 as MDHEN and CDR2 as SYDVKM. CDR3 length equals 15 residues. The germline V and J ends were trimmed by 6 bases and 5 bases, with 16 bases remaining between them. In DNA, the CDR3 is TGTGCCAGCAGGGGACGGGTGGGTTCGACCGGGGAGCTGTTTTTT. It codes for CASRGRVGSTGELFF.

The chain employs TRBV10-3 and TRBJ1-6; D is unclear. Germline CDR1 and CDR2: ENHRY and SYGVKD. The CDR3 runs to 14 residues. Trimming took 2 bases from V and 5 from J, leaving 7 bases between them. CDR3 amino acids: CAISEAVDNSPLHF. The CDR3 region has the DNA TGTGCCATCAGTGAGGCGGTCGATAATTCACCCCTCCACTTT.

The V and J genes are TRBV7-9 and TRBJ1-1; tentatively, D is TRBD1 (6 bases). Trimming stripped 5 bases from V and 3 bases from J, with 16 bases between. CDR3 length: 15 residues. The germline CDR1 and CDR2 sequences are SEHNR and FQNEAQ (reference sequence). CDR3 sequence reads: CASSRPWGGDTEAFF. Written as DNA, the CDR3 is TGTGCCAGCAGCCGACCTTGGGGGGGCGACACTGAAGCTTTCTTT.

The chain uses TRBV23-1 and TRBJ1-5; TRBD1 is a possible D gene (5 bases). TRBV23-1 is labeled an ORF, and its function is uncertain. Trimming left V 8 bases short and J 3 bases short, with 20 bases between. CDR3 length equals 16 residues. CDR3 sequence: CASPVRGARVNQPQHF. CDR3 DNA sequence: TGCGCCAGCCCCGTCCGAGGGGCGAGGGTCAATCAGCCCCAGCATTTT.

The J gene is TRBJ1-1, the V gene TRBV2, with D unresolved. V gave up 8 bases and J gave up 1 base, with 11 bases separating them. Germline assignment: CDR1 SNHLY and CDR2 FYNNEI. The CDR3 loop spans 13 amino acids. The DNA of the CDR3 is TGTGCCAGCTGGTACAGCGAGAACACTGAAGCTTTCTTT. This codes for CASWYSENTEAFF. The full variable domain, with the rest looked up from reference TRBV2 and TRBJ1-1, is EPEVTQTPSHQVTQMGQEVILRCVPISNHLYFYWYRQILGQKVEFLVSFYNNEISEKSEIFDDQFSVERPDGSNFTLKIRSTKLEDSAMYFCASWYSENTEAFFGQGTRLTVV.

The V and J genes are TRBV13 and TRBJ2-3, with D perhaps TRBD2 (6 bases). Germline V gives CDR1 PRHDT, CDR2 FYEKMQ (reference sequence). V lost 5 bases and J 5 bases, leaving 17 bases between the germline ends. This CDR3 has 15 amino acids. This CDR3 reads CASSNRLGAGDTQYF. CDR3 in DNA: TGTGCCAGCAGCAACCGACTAGGGGCCGGAGATACGCAGTATTTT.

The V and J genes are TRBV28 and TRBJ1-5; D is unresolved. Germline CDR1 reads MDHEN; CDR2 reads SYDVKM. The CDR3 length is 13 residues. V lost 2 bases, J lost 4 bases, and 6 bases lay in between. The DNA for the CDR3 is TGTGCCAGCAGTTTAGATGGAAATCAGCCCCAGCATTTT. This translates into CASSLDGNQPQHF.

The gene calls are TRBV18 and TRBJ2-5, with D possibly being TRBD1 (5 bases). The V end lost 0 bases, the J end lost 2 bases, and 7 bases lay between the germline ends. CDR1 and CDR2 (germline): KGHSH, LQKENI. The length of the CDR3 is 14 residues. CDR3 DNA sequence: TGTGCCAGCTCACCACCGACAGCTCAAGAGACCCAGTACTTC. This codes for CASSPPTAQETQYF.

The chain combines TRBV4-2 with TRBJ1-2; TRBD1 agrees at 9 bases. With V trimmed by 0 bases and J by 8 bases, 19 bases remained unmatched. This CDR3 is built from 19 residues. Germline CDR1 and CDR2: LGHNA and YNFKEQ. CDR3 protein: CASSQEPGQGRSVARGYTF. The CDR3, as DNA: TGTGCCAGCAGCCAAGAACCGGGACAGGGTCGATCTGTTGCGCGAGGCTACACCTTC.

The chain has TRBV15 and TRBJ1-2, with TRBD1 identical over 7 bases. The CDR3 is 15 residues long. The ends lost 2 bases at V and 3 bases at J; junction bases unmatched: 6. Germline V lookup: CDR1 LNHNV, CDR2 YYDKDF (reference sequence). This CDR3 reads CATSRTPGQHYGYTF. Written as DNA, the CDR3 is TGTGCCACCAGCAGAACTCCGGGACAGCACTATGGCTACACCTTC.

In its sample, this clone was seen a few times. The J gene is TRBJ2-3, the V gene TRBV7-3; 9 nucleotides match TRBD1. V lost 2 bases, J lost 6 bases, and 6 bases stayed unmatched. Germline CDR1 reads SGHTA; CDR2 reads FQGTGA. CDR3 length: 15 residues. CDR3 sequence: CASSLAGQGWDTQYF. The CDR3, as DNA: TGTGCCAGCAGCTTAGCGGGACAGGGATGGGATACGCAGTATTTT.

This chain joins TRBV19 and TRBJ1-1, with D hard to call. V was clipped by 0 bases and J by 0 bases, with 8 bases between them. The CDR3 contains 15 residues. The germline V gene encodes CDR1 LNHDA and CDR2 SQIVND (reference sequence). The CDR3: CASSIDAGMNTEAFF. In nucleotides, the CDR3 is TGTGCCAGTAGTATAGATGCGGGTATGAACACTGAAGCTTTCTTT.

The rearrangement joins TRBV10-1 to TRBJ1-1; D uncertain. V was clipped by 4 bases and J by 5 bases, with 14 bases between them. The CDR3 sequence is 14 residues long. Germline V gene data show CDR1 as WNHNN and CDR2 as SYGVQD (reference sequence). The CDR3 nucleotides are TGCGCCAGCAGTGGGACTCGCTGGAAAACTGAAGCTTTCTTT. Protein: CASSGTRWKTEAFF.

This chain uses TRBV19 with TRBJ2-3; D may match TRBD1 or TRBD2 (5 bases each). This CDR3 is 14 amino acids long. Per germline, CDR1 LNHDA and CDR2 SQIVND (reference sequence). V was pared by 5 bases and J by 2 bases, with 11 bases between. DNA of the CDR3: TGTGCCAGTAGTTCGGGACGGATCACAGATACGCAGTATTTT. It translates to CASSSGRITDTQYF.

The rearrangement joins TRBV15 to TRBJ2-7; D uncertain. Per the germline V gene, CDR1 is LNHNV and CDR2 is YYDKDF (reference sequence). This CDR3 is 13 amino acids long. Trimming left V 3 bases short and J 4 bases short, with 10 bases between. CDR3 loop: CATSRGPSYEQYF. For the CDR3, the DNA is TGTGCCACCAGCAGGGGCCCGAGTTACGAGCAGTACTTC.

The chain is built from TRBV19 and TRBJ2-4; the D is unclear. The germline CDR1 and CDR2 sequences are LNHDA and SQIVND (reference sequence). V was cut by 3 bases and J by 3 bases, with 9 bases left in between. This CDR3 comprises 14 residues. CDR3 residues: CASSIPRNKNIQYF. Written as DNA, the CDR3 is TGTGCCAGTAGTATCCCCCGGAACAAAAACATTCAGTACTTC.

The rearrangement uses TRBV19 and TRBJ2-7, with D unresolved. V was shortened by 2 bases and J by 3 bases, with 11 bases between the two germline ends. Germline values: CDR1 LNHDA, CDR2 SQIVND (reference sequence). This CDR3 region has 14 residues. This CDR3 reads CASSIRHSGYEQYF. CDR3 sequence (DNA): TGTGCCAGTAGTATAAGACACTCGGGCTACGAGCAGTACTTC.

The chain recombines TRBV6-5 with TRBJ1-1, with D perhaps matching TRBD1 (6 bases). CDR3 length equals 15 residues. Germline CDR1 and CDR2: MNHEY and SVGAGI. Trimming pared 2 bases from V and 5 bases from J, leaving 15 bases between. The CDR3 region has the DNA TGTGCCAGCAGTTACGACAGGTGGCCGGGGACTGAAGCTTTCTTT. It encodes CASSYDRWPGTEAFF.

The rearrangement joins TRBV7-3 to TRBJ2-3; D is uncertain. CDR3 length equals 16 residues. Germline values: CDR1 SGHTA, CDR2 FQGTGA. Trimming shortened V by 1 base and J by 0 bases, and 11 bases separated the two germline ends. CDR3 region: CASSLSQLGSTDTQYF. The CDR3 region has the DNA TGTGCCAGCAGCTTAAGCCAGCTCGGTAGCACAGATACGCAGTATTTT. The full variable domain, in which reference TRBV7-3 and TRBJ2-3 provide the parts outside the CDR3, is GAGVSQTPSNKVTEKGKYVELRCDPISGHTALYWYRQSLGQGPEFLIYFQGTGAADDSGLPNDRFFAVRPEGSVSTLKIQRTERGDSAVYLCASSLSQLGSTDTQYFGPGTRLTVL.

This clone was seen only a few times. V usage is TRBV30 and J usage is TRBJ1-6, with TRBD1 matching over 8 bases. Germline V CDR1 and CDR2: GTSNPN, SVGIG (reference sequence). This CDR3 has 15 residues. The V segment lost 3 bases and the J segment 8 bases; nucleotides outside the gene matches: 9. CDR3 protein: CAWSRAGTGYSPLHF. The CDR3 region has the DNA TGTGCCTGGAGCCGTGCCGGGACAGGCTATTCACCCCTCCACTTT. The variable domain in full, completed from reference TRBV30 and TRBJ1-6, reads SQTIHQWPATLVQPVGSPLSLECTVEGTSNPNLYWYRQAAGRGLQLLFYSVGIGQISSEVPQNLSASRPQDRQFILSSKKLLLSDSGFYLCAWSRAGTGYSPLHFGNGTRLTVT.

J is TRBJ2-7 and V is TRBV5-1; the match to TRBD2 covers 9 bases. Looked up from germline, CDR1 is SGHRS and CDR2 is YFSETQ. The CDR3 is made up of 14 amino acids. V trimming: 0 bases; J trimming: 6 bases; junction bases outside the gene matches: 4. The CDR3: CASSLGGGAREQYF. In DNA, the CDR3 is TGCGCCAGCAGCTTGGGCGGGGGGGCACGCGAGCAGTACTTC.

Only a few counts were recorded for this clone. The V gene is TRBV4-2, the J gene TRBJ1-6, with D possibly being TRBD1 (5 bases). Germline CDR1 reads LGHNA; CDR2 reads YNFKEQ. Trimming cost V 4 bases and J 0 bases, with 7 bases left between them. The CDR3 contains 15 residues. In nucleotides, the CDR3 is TGTGCCAGCAGCCCAGGGAGCTCCTATAATTCACCCCTCCACTTT. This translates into CASSPGSSYNSPLHF.

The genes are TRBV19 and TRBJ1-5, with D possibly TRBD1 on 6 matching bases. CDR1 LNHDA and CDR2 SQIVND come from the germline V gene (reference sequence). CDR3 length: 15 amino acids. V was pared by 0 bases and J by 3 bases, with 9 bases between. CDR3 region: CASSIDGQFNQPQHF. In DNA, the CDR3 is TGTGCCAGTAGTATAGACGGACAGTTCAATCAGCCCCAGCATTTT.

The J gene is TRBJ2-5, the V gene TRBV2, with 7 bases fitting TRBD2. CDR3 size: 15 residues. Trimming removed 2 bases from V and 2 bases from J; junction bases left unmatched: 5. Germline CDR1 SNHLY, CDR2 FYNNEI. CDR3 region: CASSELRGSQETQYF. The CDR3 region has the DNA TGTGCCAGCAGTGAACTGCGGGGGTCACAAGAGACCCAGTACTTC.

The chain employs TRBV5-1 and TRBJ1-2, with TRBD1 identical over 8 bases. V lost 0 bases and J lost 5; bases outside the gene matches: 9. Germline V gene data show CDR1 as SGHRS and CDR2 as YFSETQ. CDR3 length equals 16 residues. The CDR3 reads CASSLAGQGAEYGYTF. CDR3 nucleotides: TGCGCCAGCAGCTTGGCCGGTCAGGGGGCTGAGTATGGCTACACCTTC.